Sequencing of this T cell receptor beta chain was carried out in a study of CD4 and CD8 cells across lung adenocarcinoma regions. Of note for this clonotype: The junction departs from germline at one end; a sequencing error may be responsible.

Each CDR3 protein is one row after TCRdb ran MiXCR on the PCR reads. This sample yields about 7,700 distinct CDR3 sequences, of which about 59% are seen a single time; 15% to 20% belongs to the top ten. The CDR3 totals 18 residues. Germline values: CDR1 SGHVS, CDR2 FNYEAQ. Samples came from patients with localized non-small cell lung adenocarcinoma. The TCR was taken from a female donor with lung adenocarcinoma. The CD4 and CD8 labels of this study may be unreliable. Sequencing input: CD8+ T cells from the center of a lung tumor. The chain has TRBV7-6 and TRBJ2-4, with 8 bases aligning to TRBD2. The closer fit of TRBJ2-5 to the DNA end suggests the J call may be wrong. CDR3 region: CASSSAGRAGEDQKTQYF. The CDR3 DNA follows: TGTGCCAGCAGCTCCGCGGGGCGAGCGGGGGAAGACCAAAAGACCCAGTACTTC.